The 31 T cell receptor beta chains in this list originate from one sample, sequenced in a study of T cells in Graves' hyperthyroidism and ophthalmopathy. Amplified regions were TCR beta CDR3 sequences from RNA transcripts. HTBI primers were employed in a first-round RT-PCR of the TCR CDR3. A single record per CDR3 protein comes from TCRdb applying MiXCR to the multiplex PCR reads. The table records 600,000 to 800,000 distinct CDR3 sequences, about a third of them present only once. Input material: blood. All receptors come from a middle-aged woman with Graves' hyperthyroidism.

To note about this clonotype: Compared with germline, one end of the junction differs, possibly owing to a read error. The chain links TRBV7-8 to TRBJ1-1, with unresolved D. This CDR3 contains 15 residues. The germline gives CDR1 SGHVS, CDR2 FQNEAQ. The CDR3 reads CANSSPTAKNTEAFF. CDR3 coding DNA: TGTGCCAACAGCTCCCCAACGGCAAAGAACACTGAAGCTTTCTTT.

In this sample, this clonotype turned up a few times. The rearrangement joins TRBV2 to TRBJ2-7; 10 positions agree with TRBD1. The CDR3 is 13 residues long. J gave up 5 bases and V 8 bases, and 6 bases lay outside the gene matches. Germline values: CDR1 SNHLY, CDR2 FYNNEI. The CDR3 region has the DNA TGTGCCAGCGGTGTAGGGACAGGGGACGAGCAGTACTTC. Amino acid sequence: CASGVGTGDEQYF.

This clonotype was counted a few times. The rearrangement uses TRBV5-6 and TRBJ2-2; D remains ambiguous. Deletions cut 0 bases from V and 1 base from J, with 7 bases between. Per germline, CDR1 SGHDT and CDR2 YYEEEE. The CDR3 has 15 residues. CDR3 DNA: TGTGCCAGCAGCTTGGCCGTCGAGAACACCGGGGAGCTGTTTTTT. Protein sequence: CASSLAVENTGELFF.

This chain joins TRBV7-8 and TRBJ2-7; the match to TRBD2 covers 11 bases. V trimming: 2 bases; J trimming: 3 bases; junction bases outside the gene matches: 6. This CDR3 is built from 16 residues. CDR1 SGHVS and CDR2 FQNEAQ come from the germline V gene. CDR3 DNA sequence: TGTGCCAGCAGCTTACAGGGGACTAGCGGTTTCTACGAGCAGTACTTC. Its protein is CASSLQGTSGFYEQYF.

The chain couples TRBV19 to TRBJ1-5; possible D gene TRBD1, 6 bases. The CDR3 sequence is 15 residues long. V lost 10 bases and J lost 1, with 17 bases in between. Germline lookup yields CDR1 LNHDA and CDR2 SQIVND (reference sequence). DNA of the CDR3: TGTGCCACCAACCTAAGGGGGGTGAGCAATCAGCCCCAGCATTTT. Encoded protein: CATNLRGVSNQPQHF.

The V gene is TRBV7-2, the J gene TRBJ2-7; tentative D call: TRBD1 (6 bases). Trimming took 6 bases from V and 3 from J, leaving 15 bases between them. The length of the CDR3 is 14 residues. Per germline, CDR1 SGHTA and CDR2 FQGNSA. The CDR3 bases are TGTGCCAGCAGGGCAGGGGACGGGATCTACGAGCAGTACTTC. It yields the protein CASRAGDGIYEQYF.

This clonotype was seen only a few times. The V and J genes are TRBV5-8 and TRBJ1-1; D gene unclear. Trimming left V 0 bases short and J 0 bases short, with 9 bases between. The CDR3 contains 15 residues. The germline V gene has CDR1 SGHTS and CDR2 YDEGEE. The CDR3 sequence is CASSLARFMNTEAFF. The CDR3 DNA reads as TGTGCCAGCAGCTTGGCCAGGTTCATGAACACTGAAGCTTTCTTT. Based on the CDR3 plus reference TRBV5-8 and TRBJ1-1, the full variable domain is EAGVTQSPTHLIKTRGQQATLRCSPISGHTSVYWYQQALGLGLQFLLWYDEGEERNRGNFPPRFSGRQFPNYSSELNVNALELEDSALYLCASSLARFMNTEAFFGQGTRLTVV.

This clonotype was counted ten times or more. The chain employs TRBV25-1 and TRBJ2-7; a weak D match, TRBD1 (6 bases). Germline values: CDR1 MGHDK, CDR2 SYGVNS. Trimming removed 3 bases at V and 6 bases at J, with 15 bases between. There are 14 residues in the CDR3. For the CDR3, the DNA is TGTGCCAGCAGTGATAACAGGGAGCTCGGCGAGCAGTACTTC. Protein sequence: CASSDNRELGEQYF.

This clonotype has ten or more counts. The J gene is TRBJ1-1, the V gene TRBV29-1; 8 bases are a match to TRBD1. The V gene end was trimmed by 4 bases and the J gene end by 3 bases; junction bases not matched to a gene: 1. Germline V gives CDR1 SQVTM, CDR2 ANQGSEA. This CDR3 has 12 amino acids. The CDR3: CSVGQGYTEAFF. For the CDR3, the DNA is TGCAGCGTTGGACAGGGGTACACTGAAGCTTTCTTT.

In its sample, this clonotype was seen many times. The V gene is TRBV29-1, the J gene TRBJ1-1; no clear D gene. V was clipped by 0 bases and J by 3 bases, with 8 bases between them. The CDR3 runs to 13 residues. Germline lookup yields CDR1 SQVTM and CDR2 ANQGSEA. CDR3 DNA sequence: TGCAGCGTTGAAGATGTCGGTTACACTGAAGCTTTCTTT. Amino acid sequence: CSVEDVGYTEAFF.

This clonotype has only a few counts. The J gene is TRBJ1-5, the V gene TRBV7-2; no firm D call. The germline V gene encodes CDR1 SGHTA and CDR2 FQGNSA. The CDR3 loop spans 13 amino acids. V lost 9 bases, J lost 3 bases, and 12 bases lay in between. Written as DNA, the CDR3 is TGTGCCAGTACCCGGGATCCCAATCAGCCCCAGCATTTT. Its translation: CASTRDPNQPQHF.

Concerning this clonotype itself: This may arise from a read error, as a much more abundant clone is one base away. The V call is TRBV29-1, the J call TRBJ2-6, with a tentative D call TRBD1 (6 bases). CDR1 SQVTM and CDR2 ANQGSEA come from the germline V gene. The CDR3 loop spans 16 amino acids. As DNA, the CDR3 is TGCAGCGCCATGGACAGATTTAGCTCTGAGGCCAACGTCCTGACTTTC. It encodes CSAMDRFSSEANVLTF.

Many counts were recorded for this clonotype. The chain is built from TRBV4-1 and TRBJ1-5, with no clear D. CDR1 MGHRA and CDR2 YSYEKL come from the germline V gene. This CDR3 contains 13 residues. V lost 4 bases to trimming and J lost 10 bases, with 14 bases between them. The CDR3 region is CASSLESRGPQHF. As DNA, the CDR3 is TGCGCCAGCAGCCTTGAGTCGCGAGGACCCCAGCATTTT.

This clonotype was counted many times. The chain joins TRBV6-5 to TRBJ1-5; maybe TRBD1 (6 bases). This CDR3 is 15 amino acids long. CDR1 is MNHEY and CDR2 is SVGAGI in the germline V gene. V lost 3 bases and J 5 bases, leaving 14 bases between the germline ends. For the CDR3, the DNA is TGTGCCAGCAGTTATGACAGGCGAGGCGATCAGCCCCAGCATTTT. Translated: CASSYDRRGDQPQHF.

On this clonotype itself: The junction departs from the called germline gene at one end, perhaps through a read error. The J gene is TRBJ1-2, the V gene TRBV19; a possible D gene is TRBD1 (6 bases). Germline CDR1 LNHDA, CDR2 SQIVND (reference sequence). The CDR3 totals 16 residues. DNA for the CDR3: TGTGCCAGTAGCCCACGGTCTGACGGGGGCGGCTATGGCCACACCTTC. Translated, it gives CASSPRSDGGGYGHTF.

This clonotype came up many times. This chain uses TRBV7-3 with TRBJ2-7; 8 positions agree with TRBD2. In germline, CDR1 is SGHTA, CDR2 FQGTGA. The CDR3 contains 13 residues. V trimming: 5 bases; J trimming: 1 base; junction bases outside the gene matches: 1. The CDR3 loop is CASSERESYEQYF. CDR3 coding DNA: TGTGCCAGCAGCGAGCGGGAGTCCTACGAGCAGTACTTC.

The genes are TRBV20-1 and TRBJ1-1; TRBD1 might be the D (6 bases). The germline V gene has CDR1 DFQATT and CDR2 SNEGSKA (reference sequence). V lost 4 bases, J lost 4 bases, and 10 bases lay in between. This CDR3 comprises 12 residues. The CDR3 nucleotides read TGCAGTGCTAACCGGGACACCACTGAAGCTTTCTTT. This encodes CSANRDTTEAFF.

The V and J genes are TRBV4-3 and TRBJ2-2; D is unresolved. V shed 0 bases and J shed 7 bases, with 12 bases lying between them. The germline gives CDR1 LGHNA, CDR2 YSLEER. CDR3 length equals 15 residues. The CDR3 is CASSQDETSGGELFF. DNA of the CDR3: TGCGCCAGCAGCCAAGACGAGACCAGTGGCGGGGAGCTGTTTTTT.

The CDR3 is CASSPVSGGVQDTQYF. The CDR3 nucleotides are TGTGCCAGCAGCCCCGTTTCCGGGGGAGTTCAAGATACGCAGTATTTT. V gene TRBV7-7 combines with J gene TRBJ2-3; D is possibly TRBD2 (6 bases). The CDR3 has 16 amino acids. Germline V gene sequence: CDR1 SSHAT, CDR2 FNYEAQ (reference sequence). V dropped 5 bases and J dropped 5 bases, with 20 bases sitting between them.

This clonotype showed up many times. The chain combines TRBV5-1 with TRBJ2-7; possibly TRBD2 for D (6 bases). The CDR3 has 15 amino acids. CDR1 SGHRS and CDR2 YFSETQ come from the germline V gene. V lost 0 bases, J lost 3 bases, and 13 bases lay in between. The CDR3 reads CASSLVGGPLYEQYF. CDR3 DNA sequence: TGCGCCAGCAGCTTGGTGGGGGGTCCACTCTACGAGCAGTACTTC.

The chain combines TRBV10-3 with TRBJ1-3; 7 bases are a match to TRBD1. After removal of 5 bases from V and 4 bases from J, the junction contained 8 bases not matched to a gene. This CDR3 contains 15 residues. The V gene's germline CDR1 is ENHRY and CDR2 SYGVKD. CDR3 nucleotide sequence: TGTGCCATCAGTCAACAGGGGCTAGAGGGAAACACCATATATTTT. Translating it yields CAISQQGLEGNTIYF.

This chain connects TRBV4-2 to TRBJ1-2; 9 bases map to TRBD1. V dropped 3 bases and J dropped 8; count of bases not matched to a gene: 4. The germline gives CDR1 LGHNA, CDR2 YNFKEQ. This CDR3 region has 13 residues. The CDR3 region is CASSHRDREGYTF. CDR3 coding DNA: TGTGCCAGCAGCCACCGGGACAGGGAAGGCTACACCTTC.

This clonotype was picked up a small number of times. The J gene is TRBJ1-1, the V gene TRBV6-2 or TRBV6-3; weak D call: TRBD1 (6 bases). CDR1 MNHEY and CDR2 SVGEGT come from the germline V gene. Trimming removed 10 bases from V and 0 bases from J, with 15 bases in between. The CDR3 covers 14 residues. This CDR3 is CATFSDRLNTEAFF. The CDR3 DNA reads TGTGCCACTTTTTCAGACAGGCTGAACACTGAAGCTTTCTTT.

V is TRBV9 and J is TRBJ1-1; D uncertain. The germline gives CDR1 SGDLS, CDR2 YYNGEE. Between the trimmed V and J ends, which lost 3 bases and 4 bases, there was a span of 16 bases. The CDR3 contains 15 residues. In nucleotides, the CDR3 is TGTGCCAGCAGCGGGCCCAGGTTTTTTAGCACTGAAGCTTTCTTT. It codes for CASSGPRFFSTEAFF.

This clonotype was observed once. V usage is TRBV11-2 and J usage is TRBJ2-3, with TRBD2 identical over 10 bases. V lost 4 bases, J lost 1 base, and 2 bases stayed unmatched. CDR1 is SGHAT, CDR2 FQNNGV, per germline. The CDR3 has 15 residues. The CDR3 coding sequence is TGTGCCAGCAGCTCTAGCGGGAGAGGCACAGATACGCAGTATTTT. Amino acid sequence: CASSSSGRGTDTQYF.

The CDR3: CASSSLAADTQYF. In nucleotides, the CDR3 is TGTGCCAGCAGCTCACTAGCCGCAGATACGCAGTATTTT. The chain carries TRBV5-5 and TRBJ2-3; D perhaps matches TRBD2 (6 bases). The CDR3 spans 13 residues. Per germline, CDR1 SGHKS and CDR2 YYEKEE (reference sequence). Trimming cost V 3 bases and J 4 bases, with 9 bases left between them.

There are many counts of this clonotype. The chain combines TRBV10-3 with TRBJ2-7; D gene ambiguous. The CDR3 length is 15 residues. With 3 bases removed from V and 1 base from J, the gap between germline ends came to 13 bases. From germline, CDR1 is ENHRY and CDR2 SYGVKD. CDR3 sequence reads: CAISERDRLSYEQYF. In DNA form, the CDR3 reads TGTGCCATCAGTGAACGCGACCGCTTATCCTACGAGCAGTACTTC.

Only one count was recorded for this clonotype. The rearrangement links TRBV10-3 to TRBJ1-5, with TRBD1 matching 12 bases. CDR3 length equals 15 residues. The V segment lost 3 bases and the J segment 5 bases; nucleotides outside the gene matches: 2. The germline V gene encodes CDR1 ENHRY and CDR2 SYGVKD. CDR3 nucleotide sequence: TGTGCCATCAGTGATGGGACAGGGGGCGATCAGCCCCAGCATTTT. This translates into CAISDGTGGDQPQHF.

CDR3 in DNA: TGTGCCAGCAGTGAGTTCCCGGGGGTCTATGGCTACACCTTC. Its protein is CASSEFPGVYGYTF. The chain combines TRBV11-1 with TRBJ1-2; possibly TRBD1 for D (5 bases). CDR3 length equals 14 residues. Germline CDR1 and CDR2: SGHAT and FQDESV (reference sequence). V shed 6 bases and J shed 4 bases, with 15 bases lying between them. Full variable domain (missing parts from reference TRBV11-1 and TRBJ1-2): EAEVAQSPRYKITEKSQAVAFWCDPISGHATLYWYRQILGQGPELLVQFQDESVVDDSQLPKDRFSAERLKGVDSTLKIQPAELGDSAMYLCASSEFPGVYGYTFGSGTRLTVV.

This clonotype was seen only a few times. The V gene is TRBV7-2, the J gene TRBJ2-7, with D uncertain. CDR3 length: 14 amino acids. CDR1 is SGHTA, CDR2 FQGNSA, per germline. Deletions cut 2 bases from V and 3 bases from J, with 11 bases between. The CDR3 loop reads CASSLSGSVYEQYF. Written as DNA, the CDR3 is TGTGCCAGCAGCTTATCGGGTTCCGTCTACGAGCAGTACTTC.

In DNA, the CDR3 is TGTGCCTGGATCGGGGGAGGCGGATACGAGCAGTACTTC. Translating it yields CAWIGGGGYEQYF. The V gene is TRBV7-3, the J gene TRBJ2-7; TRBD2 might be the D (6 bases). Trimming removed 11 bases from V and 4 bases from J, with 18 bases in between. The CDR3 has 13 residues. Germline V gene sequence: CDR1 SGHTA, CDR2 FQGTGA.